A selection of T cell receptor beta chains follows, all from one sample in a study of T cell responses to AZD1222 COVID-19 vaccine. The table came from immunoSEQ multiplex PCR; TCRdb's copy has only in-frame clones and leaves some out. This sample has about 77,000 clones; more than 85% occur once, and the top ten carry roughly 5%. Material: peripheral blood, obtained 28 days after the second AZD1222 dose. The receptors stem from an adult who received the AZD1222 COVID-19 vaccine. Each CDR3 is given with its conserved first and last residue. A D gene is named only where the DNA matches it firmly. The size of a clone is reported for some rows only, either as once, few or many, or as a class for expanded clones.

J gene	D gene	V gene	clone size	CDR3 DNA	CDR3 protein
TRBJ2-7	.	TRBV4-1	.	TGCGCCAGCAGCCAGACCCCGGGACCATTCTACGAGCAGTACTTC	CASSQTPGPFYEQYF
TRBJ2-7	.	TRBV5-5	.	TGTGCCAGCAGCTTGCCCGACAACTCCTACGAGCAGTACTTC	CASSLPDNSYEQYF
TRBJ2-7	.	TRBV12-3/TRBV12-4	once	TGTGCCAGCAGAGGGGTATACGAGCAGTACTTC	CASRGVYEQYF
TRBJ2-2	TRBD2	TRBV7-2	.	TGTGCCAGCAGCTTAGAAGGCGGGAGTCGAACCGGGGAGCTGTTTTTT	CASSLEGGSRTGELFF
TRBJ2-6	TRBD1	TRBV11-2	.	TGTGCCAGCAGCTCACCCGGACAGGGGGCTAATGCTGGGGCCAACGTCCTGACTTTC	CASSSPGQGANAGANVLTF
TRBJ2-3	TRBD1	TRBV5-6	once	TGTGCCAGCAGCTTGAGACAGGGCCGTACAGATACGCAGTATTTT	CASSLRQGRTDTQYF
TRBJ2-7	.	TRBV5-1	.	TGCGCCAGCAGCTTACTAGGGGCGAGCCACGAGCAGTACTTC	CASSLLGASHEQYF
TRBJ1-4	.	TRBV18	.	TGTGCCAGCTCACCTAAGGGTGATGAAAAACTGTTTTTT	CASSPKGDEKLFF
TRBJ1-4	.	TRBV9	.	TGTGCCAGCAGCTCCCCGAGGGTCGGGGGTGAAAAACTGTTTTTT	CASSSPRVGGEKLFF
TRBJ1-1	.	TRBV19	.	TGTGCCAGTAGTATAGGGGGGGAGACTGAAGCTTTCTTT	CASSIGGETEAFF
TRBJ1-2	TRBD1	TRBV19	few	TGTGCCAGTACGGACAGGGAACAATATGGCTACACCTTC	CASTDREQYGYTF
TRBJ1-6	.	TRBV5-6	.	TGTGCCAGCAGCGCGGATGTGGGTAATTCACCCCTCCACTTT	CASSADVGNSPLHF
TRBJ2-5	.	TRBV6-2/TRBV6-3	.	TGTGCCAGCAGTTACCGGGACTCGGGGGAGACCCAGTACTTC	CASSYRDSGETQYF
TRBJ1-6	TRBD1	TRBV6-1	.	TGTGCCAGCACCCTGTGGGACAGGGCTGATTCACCCCTCCACTTT	CASTLWDRADSPLHF
TRBJ2-3	TRBD2	TRBV14	.	TGTGCCAGCAGCCAAGATCAACGACTAGCGGGAGGAGATACGCAGTATTTT	CASSQDQRLAGGDTQYF
TRBJ1-1	TRBD1	TRBV28	.	TGTGCCAGCAGGTACACAGGGGGCAAAACTGAAGCTTTCTTT	CASRYTGGKTEAFF
TRBJ1-5	.	TRBV21-1	.	TGTGCCAGCAGTTCTCGGACAGACAGAAATCAGCCCCAGCATTTT	CASSSRTDRNQPQHF
TRBJ2-1	.	TRBV5-4	.	TGTGCCAGCAGCCTCCGGGAGGAGCAGTTCTTC	CASSLREEQFF
TRBJ2-3	.	TRBV5-1	.	TGCGCCAGCAGTGGGGGGAACACAGATACGCAGTATTTT	CASSGGNTDTQYF
TRBJ2-7	.	TRBV2	.	TGTGCCAGCTCAGAGATATCAGGGGAGAAAGACGAGCAGTACTTC	CASSEISGEKDEQYF
TRBJ1-3	TRBD1	TRBV6-5	.	TGTGCCAGCAGATCCTTCCAGGGGGCTGGAAACACCATATATTTT	CASRSFQGAGNTIYF
TRBJ1-1	.	TRBV12-3/TRBV12-4	.	TGTGCCAGCCGGCCAGGATCGAACACTGAAGCTTTCTTT	CASRPGSNTEAFF
TRBJ2-2	TRBD2	TRBV19	.	TGTGCCAGTAGTATCCTGGGGACTAGCGGGAGGGCGAACACCGGGGAGCTGTTTTTT	CASSILGTSGRANTGELFF
TRBJ1-5	.	TRBV18	few	TGTGCCAGCTCACCCGCAACGGAGTTTAGCAATCAGCCCCAGCATTTT	CASSPATEFSNQPQHF
TRBJ1-1	.	TRBV5-1	.	TGCGCCAGCAGCAAACAACTGGGGGACACTGAAGCTTTCTTT	CASSKQLGDTEAFF
TRBJ2-3	.	TRBV11-2	once	TGTGCCAGCAGCTTTGGGACGGAAACGGGGATCACAGATACGCAGTATTTT	CASSFGTETGITDTQYF
TRBJ1-3	.	TRBV10-3	.	TGTGCCTCCCAGGGAGGGAGGGGAAACACCATATATTTT	CASQGGRGNTIYF
TRBJ1-2	.	TRBV7-9	.	TGTGCCAGCAGCGAGGGACCGGCGACAAACTATGGCTACACCTTC	CASSEGPATNYGYTF
TRBJ2-7	TRBD2	TRBV7-8	.	TGTGCCAGCAGCCCCGGGACTAGCGGGAAGAGCTCCTACGAGCAGTACTTC	CASSPGTSGKSSYEQYF
TRBJ2-1	TRBD1	TRBV20-1	.	TGCAGTGCTAGTGGGACAGGGGGATCCTACAATGAGCAGTTCTTC	CSASGTGGSYNEQFF
TRBJ1-1	TRBD1	TRBV18	.	TGTGCCAGCTCACCACTACCCCGGACAGGGGAGAACACTGAAGCTTTCTTT	CASSPLPRTGENTEAFF
TRBJ1-2	TRBD1	TRBV14	once	TGTGCCAGCAGCCAAGAGGGACAGGGGCTTGGCGGCTACACCTTC	CASSQEGQGLGGYTF
TRBJ1-6	.	TRBV27	.	TGTGCCAGCAGTTTCCGGGGCAATAATTCACCCCTCCACTTT	CASSFRGNNSPLHF
TRBJ2-5	TRBD1	TRBV30	.	TGTGCCTGGAATGCAGGGGGAGAGACCCAGTACTTC	CAWNAGGETQYF
TRBJ2-7	.	TRBV19	.	TGTGCCAGTACCTCAAATAGTGCCAACTACGAGCAGTACTTC	CASTSNSANYEQYF
TRBJ1-4	.	TRBV4-1	.	TGCGCCAGCAGCCAAGATCCCCAGGGGCATAATGAAAAACTGTTTTTT	CASSQDPQGHNEKLFF
TRBJ1-6	TRBD1	TRBV5-5	.	TGTGCCAGCAGCTCCCTGGGACAGGTCGATTCACCCCTCCACTTT	CASSSLGQVDSPLHF
TRBJ2-7	TRBD1	TRBV27	once	TGTGCCAGCAGACCGACAGGGATCCACGAGCAGTACTTC	CASRPTGIHEQYF
TRBJ1-5	.	TRBV28	.	TGTGCCAGCAGGAGGGGGGCCAGCAATCAGCCCCAGCATTTT	CASRRGASNQPQHF
TRBJ1-6	.	TRBV7-8	.	TGTGCCAGCAGCTTGGAGGATAATTCACCCCTCCACTTT	CASSLEDNSPLHF
TRBJ2-7	.	TRBV5-1	.	TGCGCCAGCAGCCCCAGGACAGCCTACGAGCAGTACTTC	CASSPRTAYEQYF
TRBJ2-2	TRBD1	TRBV19	.	TGTGCCAGTAGGGATACAGGGGCCCGAACCACCGGGGAGCTGTTTTTT	CASRDTGARTTGELFF
TRBJ2-1	.	TRBV4-2	.	TGTGCCAGCAGCCAAGCCCTGAGCTCCTACAATGAGCAGTTCTTC	CASSQALSSYNEQFF
TRBJ1-4	.	TRBV21-1	once	TGTGCCAGCAGCAAAGAGGCCGGACGGCGATCTCCTGAAAAACTGTTTTTT	CASSKEAGRRSPEKLFF
TRBJ2-3	.	TRBV15	.	TGTGCCACCAGCAGAGATCGGGCCACAGATACGCAGTATTTT	CATSRDRATDTQYF
TRBJ2-7	.	TRBV18	.	TGTGCCAGCTCACCACCGGCAGACGAGCAGTACTTC	CASSPPADEQYF
TRBJ1-5	.	TRBV7-8	.	TGTGCCAGCAGCTACGGGCCTCAGGGGACGGGCAATCAGCCCCAGCATTTT	CASSYGPQGTGNQPQHF
TRBJ1-2	.	TRBV12-3/TRBV12-4	once	TGTGCCAGCAGTTTGGCACAGGGCCATGGCTACACCTTC	CASSLAQGHGYTF
TRBJ1-1	.	TRBV18	.	TGTGCCAGCTCACCGATTGGCGGCACTGAAGCTTTCTTT	CASSPIGGTEAFF
TRBJ2-7	.	TRBV5-1	.	TGCGCCAGCAGCTCGCCTTTTCAGGCAGGGGAAGAGCAGTACTTC	CASSSPFQAGEEQYF
TRBJ2-7	.	TRBV7-9	.	TGTGCCAGCAGCTTACTTCGACTCGGGAATTACGAGCAGTACTTC	CASSLLRLGNYEQYF
TRBJ2-7	TRBD2	TRBV5-3	.	TGTGCCAGAAGCTTTTGGACTAGCGGGAGGGCCTGGTCGCGCGAGCAGTACTTC	CARSFWTSGRAWSREQYF
TRBJ1-1	.	TRBV11-2	.	TGTGCCAGCAGTCACCCCCTCCAGGGACTCCGTATTGAAGCTTTCTTT	CASSHPLQGLRIEAFF
TRBJ2-1	.	TRBV7-6	.	TGTGCCAGTTCACTCGAGGGCATTGAGCAGTTCTTC	CASSLEGIEQFF